The source of this TCR beta chain is a study of blood T cell repertoires in COVID-19. Study summary: Collection of acute and convalescent COVID-19 samples took place in the United States, Italy and Spain. PBMCs, B-cell-depleted T cells, or T cells provided the cDNA or gDNA that made up the material.

V lost 3 bases, J lost 3 bases, and 6 bases lay in between. The CDR3 runs 12 residues. Germline V CDR1 and CDR2: SNHLY, FYNNEI. Original analysis: Scientists estimated how many nucleated cells there were by amplifying reference gene primers. Using immunoSEQ multiplex PCR, the repertoire was profiled, and TCRdb retains in-frame clones only, with some absent. Clonal size and the V and J genes are those of that table, whereas D and trimming came from the DNA. The sample records about 150,000 clones, about four fifths being singletons. The sequence derives from a man between 60 and 75 years old with acute or convalescent COVID-19. The material sequenced was peripheral blood. V is TRBV2 and J is TRBJ2-7; tentative D call: TRBD2 (5 bases). The DNA of the CDR3 is TGTGCCAGCAGTGATGGAGGCTACGAGCAGTACTTC. Encoded protein: CASSDGGYEQYF. Drawing the rest from reference TRBV2 and TRBJ2-7, the complete variable domain is EPEVTQTPSHQVTQMGQEVILRCVPISNHLYFYWYRQILGQKVEFLVSFYNNEISEKSEIFDDQFSVERPDGSNFTLKIRSTKLEDSAMYFCASSDGGYEQYFGPGTRLTVT.